This entry is about one T cell receptor beta chain. Its antigen is undetermined. As the method of synthesis, 5'RACE template switching with UMIs yielded TCR beta cDNA. TCRdb re-analyzed the 5' RACE reads; it lists each CDR3 protein once, without DNA. This sample contains some 450,000 distinct CDR3 sequences. The record originates from a study of T cells expressing NK-cell markers. As for the study in general: TCR beta repertoires came from sorted CD3+CD56+NKG2C+, CD3+CD56+NKG2C- and CD3+CD56-NKG2C+ T cells. Sequenced donors, eight in total, included seven who were HCMV-seropositive and one who was seronegative. Study-level results: Among four donors, these clonotypes also ranked first in the CD3+CD56-NKG2C+ fraction.

This CDR3 comprises 15 residues. CDR1 is SGHRS, CDR2 YFSETQ, per germline. Sequencing used blood T cells: a sorted CD56 or NKG2C T cell subset, CD4+ or CD8+ T cells, or bulk PBMC T cells (not recorded which). The receptor's source is a woman aged 18-70 years in good health. The chain carries TRBV5-1 and TRBJ1-5. The CDR3 protein is CASSLGPYSNQPQHF.